Each of the 17 T cell receptor beta chains below was sequenced from the same sample in a study of post-analysis software for immune sequencing data. Findings and caveats of the study: Elevated frequency relative to controls characterized several TRBV segments in patients, TRBV5-6, TRBV5-1 and TRBV20-1 among them.

Their specific antigens are unknown. Every TCR beta cDNA library bore unique molecular identifiers. One entry per CDR3 protein results from TCRdb running MiXCR on the PCR reads. In the table there are hundreds of thousands of distinct CDR3 sequences, roughly 29% of which are singletons. Sequenced: blood. All receptors come from a girl aged 10 to 17 with multiple sclerosis.

This clonotype was found many times. This chain joins TRBV2 and TRBJ2-7; D is ambiguous. The germline V gene has CDR1 SNHLY and CDR2 FYNNEI. V was shortened by 6 bases and J by 3 bases, with 6 bases between the two germline ends. The CDR3 runs to 11 residues. CDR3 bases: TGTGCCAGCAGCTACAACTACGAGCAGTACTTC. Residues: CASSYNYEQYF.

This clonotype was picked up a small number of times. This sequence joins TRBV7-8 and TRBJ2-4; D possibly matches TRBD1 or TRBD2 (6 bases each). Germline V gene data show CDR1 as SGHVS and CDR2 as FQNEAQ. The CDR3 consists of 17 residues. Trimming took 5 bases from V and 0 from J, leaving 17 bases between them. The CDR3 bases are TGTGCCAGCAGCAGGAGGGGGGCTTTGAAAGCCAAAAACATTCAGTACTTC. Translated: CASSRRGALKAKNIQYF.

The gene calls are TRBV29-1 and TRBJ2-1; 9 positions agree with TRBD1. The CDR3 is 18 residues long. Germline trimming cut 0 bases from V and 1 base from J; bases unmatched to any gene: 10. The germline V gene encodes CDR1 SQVTM and CDR2 ANQGSEA. The CDR3 reads CSVEEDPGQGLSYNEQFF. CDR3 nucleotides: TGCAGCGTTGAAGAGGATCCAGGACAGGGGTTATCCTACAATGAGCAGTTCTTC.

This rearrangement joins TRBV7-8 to TRBJ2-1, with D possibly TRBD2 on 6 matching bases. V dropped 4 bases and J dropped 9 bases, with 13 bases sitting between them. Per germline, CDR1 SGHVS and CDR2 FQNEAQ. CDR3 length equals 13 residues. CDR3 bases: TGTGCCAGCAGCTCCGAGGAGGGCGGTGAGCAGTTCTTC. Protein sequence: CASSSEEGGEQFF.

This clonotype has more than one count but fewer than ten. This sequence joins TRBV6-1 and TRBJ2-5, with TRBD1 matching over 8 bases. CDR1 and CDR2 from the germline V gene are MNHNS and SASEGT. V lost 6 bases to trimming and J lost 4 bases; unmatched junction nucleotides: 7. The CDR3 has 14 residues. CDR3 bases: TGTGCCAGCAGCCTTGGACAGGGCCTAGAGACCCAGTACTTC. Translated: CASSLGQGLETQYF.

CDR3 amino acids: CASSLAYGPNYGYTF. Here the CDR3 DNA reads TGTGCCAGCAGCTTAGCGTACGGGCCTAACTATGGCTACACCTTC. The rearrangement uses TRBV7-6 and TRBJ1-2; D not resolved. CDR1 and CDR2 from the germline V gene are SGHVS and FNYEAQ. Trimming pared 0 bases from V and 0 bases from J, leaving 8 bases between. This CDR3 is built from 15 residues.

This clonotype was seen many times. This sequence joins TRBV7-2 and TRBJ2-5; TRBD2 is a possible D gene (6 bases). Germline V gives CDR1 SGHTA, CDR2 FQGNSA. Deletions cut 4 bases from V and 7 bases from J, with 13 bases between. The length of the CDR3 is 13 residues. CDR3 bases: TGTGCCAGCAGCTCGACAGATAGCGGGACCCAGTACTTC. This codes for CASSSTDSGTQYF. The full variable domain, completed using reference TRBV7-2 and TRBJ2-5, is GAGVSQSPSNKVTEKGKDVELRCDPISGHTALYWYRQSLGQGLEFLIYFQGNSAPDKSGLPSDRFSAERTGGSVSTLTIQRTQQEDSAVYLCASSSTDSGTQYFGPGTRLLVL.

This clonotype turned up a few times. The chain has TRBV28 and TRBJ2-7, with TRBD1 as a possible D gene (6 bases). V was shortened by 4 bases and J by 5 bases, with 18 bases between the two germline ends. There are 15 residues in the CDR3. Per germline, CDR1 MDHEN and CDR2 SYDVKM. The DNA for the CDR3 is TGTGCCAGCAGTTCGCTCCACGACAGGTATGACGAGCAGTACTTC. Translation: CASSSLHDRYDEQYF.

Only a few counts were recorded for this clonotype. This rearrangement joins TRBV12-3 or TRBV12-4 to TRBJ2-3; D possibly corresponds to TRBD2 (5 bases). The CDR3 contains 15 residues. V lost 6 bases and J lost 0, with 13 bases in between. CDR3 residues: CASSRSGESTDTQYF. Written as DNA, the CDR3 is TGTGCCAGCAGCCGCTCCGGGGAGAGCACAGATACGCAGTATTTT.

This clonotype was counted between two and nine times. The J gene is TRBJ2-5, the V gene TRBV12-3 or TRBV12-4, with D uncertain. V was pared by 2 bases and J by 0 bases, with 10 bases between. The CDR3 has 15 amino acids. The CDR3 DNA sequence: TGTGCCAGCAGTTTAATTGACTGGAACCAAGAGACCCAGTACTTC. Protein product: CASSLIDWNQETQYF.

This clonotype was counted at least ten times. The chain is built from TRBV29-1 and TRBJ2-7, with unresolved D. Germline V gene sequence: CDR1 SQVTM, CDR2 ANQGSEA. V lost 6 bases, J lost 2 bases, and 14 bases lay in between. The CDR3 consists of 13 residues. The CDR3 region has the DNA TGCAGCGTGGCCCCGGTGGCTACCTACGAGCAGTACTTC. Amino acids: CSVAPVATYEQYF.

The rearrangement joins TRBV27 to TRBJ1-5, with D tentatively TRBD1 (5 bases). From germline, CDR1 is MNHEY and CDR2 SMNVEV (reference sequence). The V gene lost 6 bases and the J gene lost 7 bases, with 16 bases spanning the gap. This CDR3 is 14 amino acids long. The CDR3 coding sequence is TGTGCCAGCAGGCCTACAGGCGAACGGCAGCCCCAGCATTTT. Translated: CASRPTGERQPQHF.

This clonotype has just one count. The chain recombines TRBV5-1 with TRBJ2-4, with 8 bases aligning to TRBD1. The J call is doubtful: the DNA matches TRBJ2-7 better. Germline CDR1 reads SGHRS; CDR2 reads YFSETQ. The length of the CDR3 is 18 residues. The CDR3 bases are TGCGCCAGCAGCTTGGGGAGTGCAGGGGGCCTTATTGTCTACGAGCAGTACTTC. This codes for CASSLGSAGGLIVYEQYF.

Only a few counts were recorded for this clonotype. This chain joins TRBV6-6 and TRBJ2-3, with no clear D. CDR1 is MNHNY, CDR2 SVGAGI, per germline (reference sequence). This CDR3 is built from 14 residues. With 7 bases removed from V and 4 bases from J, the gap between germline ends came to 15 bases. The chain's CDR3 is CASTRLGIADTQYF. The CDR3 bases are TGTGCCAGCACCCGACTGGGCATTGCAGATACGCAGTATTTT.

This clonotype was counted between two and nine times. V and J are TRBV5-5 and TRBJ2-7; 7 bases agree with TRBD1. The CDR3 totals 13 residues. After removal of 3 bases from V and 4 bases from J, the junction contained 4 bases not matched to a gene. Per germline, CDR1 SGHKS and CDR2 YYEKEE (reference sequence). CDR3 DNA: TGTGCCAGCAGCTCGGGACAGCTATACGAGCAGTACTTC. Translating it yields CASSSGQLYEQYF.

In its sample, this clonotype was seen many times. The chain joins TRBV25-1 to TRBJ2-4; D gene unclear. Trimming left V 6 bases short and J 8 bases short, with 8 bases between. The CDR3 extends over 11 amino acids. In germline, CDR1 is MGHDK, CDR2 SYGVNS. CDR3 nucleotide sequence: TGTGCCAGCAGGGTTGGGGACATTCAGTACTTC. Translated, it gives CASRVGDIQYF.

This clonotype was seen a few times. The genes are TRBV6-5 and TRBJ1-1; D is uncertain. The ends were cut back, 7 bases at V and 4 bases at J, with 13 bases in the middle. The CDR3 runs 13 residues. The germline gives CDR1 MNHEY, CDR2 SVGAGI. The CDR3 reads CASMIALGTEAFF. The CDR3, as DNA: TGTGCCAGCATGATCGCGTTAGGCACTGAAGCTTTCTTT.